Below, 30 T cell receptor beta chains from the same sample are listed, as sequenced in a study of T cells after yellow fever vaccination. A single record per CDR3 protein comes from TCRdb applying MiXCR to the 5' RACE reads. The profile shows about 170,000 distinct CDR3 sequences, roughly 11% of them singletons. The specimen was CD8+ T cells sorted from PBMCs, collected 15 days after the yellow fever booster vaccination. All receptors derive from a man aged 18 to 30 who received the YFV17D yellow fever vaccine.

The chain employs TRBV7-8 and TRBJ2-5; TRBD2 agrees at 8 bases. Germline CDR1 and CDR2: SGHVS and FQNEAQ. This CDR3 region has 13 residues. Trimming took 2 bases from V and 5 from J; bases not matched to a gene: 1. This chain's CDR3 is CASSLRLAETQYF. The CDR3 DNA reads as TGTGCCAGCAGCTTACGACTAGCGGAGACCCAGTACTTC.

The rearrangement uses TRBV6-2 or TRBV6-3 and TRBJ2-3, with D perhaps matching TRBD2 (5 bases). The germline gives CDR1 MNHEY, CDR2 SVGEGT. This CDR3 has 9 amino acids. The ends were cut back, 8 bases at V and 10 bases at J, with 7 bases in the middle. CDR3 sequence: CASGSSQYF. The CDR3 DNA reads TGTGCCAGCGGGAGCTCGCAGTATTTT.

V is TRBV4-1 and J is TRBJ2-5, with 12 bases identical to TRBD2. The germline V gene has CDR1 MGHRA and CDR2 YSYEKL. The CDR3 totals 15 residues. The V segment lost 1 base and the J segment 4 bases; nucleotides outside the gene matches: 1. DNA of the CDR3: TGCGCCAGCAGCCAAGGACTAGCGGGGGCAGAGACCCAGTACTTC. This sequence encodes CASSQGLAGAETQYF.

This clonotype was picked up a small number of times. V and J are TRBV4-1 and TRBJ2-1; either TRBD1 or TRBD2 may supply D (5 bases each). The germline V gene has CDR1 MGHRA and CDR2 YSYEKL. This CDR3 spans 16 amino acids. Trimming removed 2 bases at V and 0 bases at J, with 11 bases between. The CDR3 DNA reads TGCGCCAGCAGCCAAAGATGGGGGTCCTCCTACAATGAGCAGTTCTTC. It codes for CASSQRWGSSYNEQFF.

Here the CDR3 reads CASSVLYGYTF. Written as DNA, the CDR3 is TGTGCCAGCAGTGTTCTATATGGCTACACCTTC. This rearrangement joins TRBV25-1 to TRBJ1-2, with D unclear. V lost 4 bases and J 5 bases, leaving 5 bases between the germline ends. CDR3 length equals 11 residues. Germline V lookup: CDR1 MGHDK, CDR2 SYGVNS.

The sample holds many counts of this clonotype. The chain has TRBV15 and TRBJ2-2, with D possibly being TRBD2 (6 bases). V was clipped by 0 bases and J by 7 bases, with 9 bases between them. Germline CDR1 LNHNV, CDR2 YYDKDF (reference sequence). CDR3 length equals 14 residues. The CDR3 coding sequence is TGTGCCACCAGCAGAGATTTGGGGGGCGGGGAGCTGTTTTTT. Protein product: CATSRDLGGGELFF.

The rearrangement joins TRBV20-1 to TRBJ1-1, with 7 bases lining up with TRBD1. Germline CDR1 DFQATT, CDR2 SNEGSKA (reference sequence). V trimming: 4 bases; J trimming: 6 bases; junction bases outside the gene matches: 8. The CDR3 sequence is 13 residues long. The CDR3 loop reads CSAMNTGASEAFF. Written as DNA, the CDR3 is TGCAGTGCTATGAATACAGGGGCTTCTGAAGCTTTCTTT.

This clonotype has more than one count but fewer than ten. The genes are TRBV5-4 and TRBJ2-7, with 8 bases fitting TRBD1. Germline V gene sequence: CDR1 SGHNT, CDR2 YYREEE (reference sequence). There are 16 residues in the CDR3. The V and J ends lost 0 bases and 2 bases, in that order; junction bases with no gene match: 7. In DNA form, the CDR3 reads TGTGCCAGCAGCTTGGTGGGGACAGGACGTACCTACGAGCAGTACTTC. Its protein is CASSLVGTGRTYEQYF. Combining the CDR3 with reference TRBV5-4 and TRBJ2-7 gives the whole variable domain ETGVTQSPTHLIKTRGQQVTLRCSSQSGHNTVSWYQQALGQGPQFIFQYYREEENGRGNFPPRFSGLQFPNYSSELNVNALELDDSALYLCASSLVGTGRTYEQYFGPGTRLTVT.

This clonotype was seen repeatedly, ten times or more. The rearrangement joins TRBV20-1 to TRBJ2-7; 7 bases agree with TRBD2. The CDR3 consists of 14 residues. The V segment lost 5 bases and the J segment 5 bases; nucleotides outside the gene matches: 12. CDR1 DFQATT and CDR2 SNEGSKA come from the germline V gene (reference sequence). The CDR3 region is CSAYATGAGDEQYF. CDR3 nucleotides: TGCAGTGCTTATGCGACGGGCGCGGGGGACGAGCAGTACTTC.

This clonotype was detected only a few times. This chain's CDR3 is CASSQRDRPNTEAFF. CDR3 bases: TGCGCCAGCAGTCAGAGGGACAGGCCGAACACTGAAGCTTTCTTT. The chain joins TRBV4-3 to TRBJ1-1; 8 bases are shared with TRBD1. Germline-derived CDR1 and CDR2 are LGHNA and YSLEER. The CDR3 extends over 15 amino acids. V lost 6 bases, J lost 1 base, and 7 bases stayed unmatched.

This clonotype was picked up a small number of times. J is TRBJ2-5 and V is TRBV27; D possibly matches TRBD1 or TRBD2 (5 bases each). V was trimmed by 4 bases and J by 5 bases, leaving 17 bases between them. There are 15 residues in the CDR3. Germline lookup yields CDR1 MNHEY and CDR2 SMNVEV (reference sequence). The CDR3 loop is CASSSWWGPGETQYF. In nucleotides, the CDR3 is TGTGCCAGCAGTTCCTGGTGGGGACCCGGGGAGACCCAGTACTTC.

The chain combines TRBV5-6 with TRBJ2-3; TRBD2 matches at 7 bases. The CDR3 covers 17 residues. Germline CDR1 reads SGHDT; CDR2 reads YYEEEE. V trimming: 4 bases; J trimming: 2 bases; junction bases outside the gene matches: 13. CDR3 nucleotide sequence: TGTGCCAGCAGCCCCAACGGCTTAGGACTAGACACAGATACGCAGTATTTT. Translated: CASSPNGLGLDTDTQYF.

This rearrangement joins TRBV4-2 to TRBJ2-3, with 7 nucleotides matching TRBD1. Germline-derived CDR1 and CDR2 are LGHNA and YNFKEQ. The J segment lost 3 bases and the V segment lost 0 bases, leaving 3 bases of the junction unmatched. There are 15 residues in the CDR3. This CDR3 reads CASSQDGDRTDTQYF. The CDR3 bases are TGTGCCAGCAGCCAAGATGGGGACAGAACAGATACGCAGTATTTT.

The chain combines TRBV9 with TRBJ1-2; D not certain. The germline CDR1 and CDR2 sequences are SGDLS and YYNGEE. V lost 3 bases and J 7 bases, leaving 13 bases between the germline ends. The CDR3 has 13 residues. The CDR3 reads CASSADSLGGYTF. The DNA of the CDR3 is TGTGCCAGCAGCGCGGATAGCCTGGGTGGCTACACCTTC.

The chain recombines TRBV27 with TRBJ1-2; 7 nucleotides match TRBD1. The CDR3 has 17 residues. From germline, CDR1 is MNHEY and CDR2 SMNVEV (reference sequence). After removal of 3 bases from V and 5 bases from J, the junction contained 15 bases not matched to a gene. The CDR3 DNA is TGTGCCAGCAGTTTTCTTCCCTCCTCGGGACAGTTTTATGGCTACACCTTC. Amino acid sequence: CASSFLPSSGQFYGYTF.

The chain joins TRBV7-6 to TRBJ2-7; D may be TRBD1 or TRBD2 (5 bases each). Trimming cost V 5 bases and J 0 bases, with 14 bases left between them. Germline loops: CDR1 SGHVS, CDR2 FNYEAQ. This CDR3 has 15 amino acids. This CDR3 reads CASSPGTDSSYEQYF. The CDR3 nucleotides read TGTGCCAGCAGCCCAGGGACGGATAGCTCCTACGAGCAGTACTTC.

This clonotype was seen only a few times. The chain joins TRBV7-9 to TRBJ2-1; D possibly matches TRBD1 or TRBD2 (7 bases each). CDR3 length equals 15 residues. Trimming took off 6 bases at V and 9 bases at J, with 21 bases between the two ends. From germline, CDR1 is SEHNR and CDR2 FQNEAQ (reference sequence). CDR3 DNA sequence: TGTGCCAGCAGTTCAGGGGGGGTCAGGGGCGCTGAGCAGTTCTTC. Protein sequence: CASSSGGVRGAEQFF.

V gene TRBV4-1 combines with J gene TRBJ1-1; tentative D call: TRBD1 (6 bases). Trimming removed 0 bases from V and 3 bases from J, with 11 bases in between. The CDR3 runs to 15 residues. Germline CDR1 is MGHRA and CDR2 is YSYEKL. The CDR3 protein is CASSQDGQGYTEAFF. CDR3 sequence (DNA): TGCGCCAGCAGCCAAGATGGCCAGGGGTACACTGAAGCTTTCTTT.

This clonotype was seen more than once but under ten times. The chain recombines TRBV4-1 with TRBJ2-3; D may be TRBD1 (6 bases). The CDR3 covers 17 residues. V dropped 2 bases and J dropped 2 bases, with 17 bases sitting between them. The germline V gene encodes CDR1 MGHRA and CDR2 YSYEKL. This chain's CDR3 is CASSQILGQPFTDTQYF. CDR3 in DNA: TGCGCCAGCAGCCAAATTCTAGGACAGCCTTTCACAGATACGCAGTATTTT.

The rearrangement joins TRBV9 to TRBJ2-1, with 7 bases identical to TRBD1. There are 16 residues in the CDR3. After removal of 0 bases from V and 6 bases from J, the junction contained 9 bases not matched to a gene. Germline V gene sequence: CDR1 SGDLS, CDR2 YYNGEE. Written as DNA, the CDR3 is TGTGCCAGCAGCGTAGACCGAGGGGGCCCCAGCAATGAGCAGTTCTTC. This encodes CASSVDRGGPSNEQFF.

The chain employs TRBV30 and TRBJ2-7, with a tentative D call TRBD2 (5 bases). CDR1 is GTSNPN, CDR2 SVGIG, per germline (reference sequence). CDR3 length equals 15 residues. V lost 1 base and J lost 6, with 19 bases in between. The CDR3 sequence: CAWSAGLGTFLEQYF. DNA for the CDR3: TGTGCCTGGAGTGCAGGACTGGGCACTTTTCTCGAGCAGTACTTC.

This clonotype appeared a few times. The chain links TRBV4-3 to TRBJ1-1; D perhaps matches TRBD1 (6 bases). This CDR3 is 15 amino acids long. Trimming removed 2 bases from V and 9 bases from J, with 19 bases in between. Germline V gene lookup returns CDR1 LGHNA and CDR2 YSLEER. The CDR3 nucleotides read TGCGCCAGCAGCCAAACCACGACAGGACATATGAAAGCTTTCTTT. Its protein is CASSQTTTGHMKAFF.

This chain joins TRBV6-2 or TRBV6-3 and TRBJ1-5, with 8 bases that match TRBD1. The CDR3 runs to 15 residues. Germline V lookup: CDR1 MNHEY, CDR2 SVGEGT. The V gene end was trimmed by 1 base and the J gene end by 2 bases; junction bases not matched to a gene: 1. The CDR3, as DNA: TGTGCCAGCAGTTACTTGGGACAGGGCAATCAGCCCCAGCATTTT. This translates into CASSYLGQGNQPQHF.

The CDR3 sequence is CASSSRLGGDTEAFF. Written as DNA, the CDR3 is TGTGCCAGCAGCTCTAGACTTGGGGGGGACACTGAAGCTTTCTTT. The rearrangement links TRBV7-9 to TRBJ1-1; maybe TRBD1 (5 bases). Germline V CDR1 and CDR2: SEHNR, FQNEAQ (reference sequence). This CDR3 is built from 15 residues. Trimming removed 4 bases from V and 3 bases from J, with 15 bases in between.

This CDR3 is CASTPGTLYTDTQYF. The CDR3 coding sequence is TGTGCCAGCACCCCCGGAACATTGTATACAGATACGCAGTATTTT. The rearrangement uses TRBV7-2 and TRBJ2-3; D remains ambiguous. This CDR3 has 15 amino acids. V was shortened by 7 bases and J by 3 bases, with 17 bases between the two germline ends. Germline CDR1 reads SGHTA; CDR2 reads FQGNSA. The full variable domain, completed using reference TRBV7-2 and TRBJ2-3, is GAGVSQSPSNKVTEKGKDVELRCDPISGHTALYWYRQSLGQGLEFLIYFQGNSAPDKSGLPSDRFSAERTGGSVSTLTIQRTQQEDSAVYLCASTPGTLYTDTQYFGPGTRLTVL.

The chain combines TRBV7-3 with TRBJ2-2; 8 bases are shared with TRBD2. The CDR3 length is 16 residues. CDR1 SGHTA and CDR2 FQGTGA come from the germline V gene. Unmatched junction bases numbered 9, after V lost 4 bases and J lost 5 bases. The CDR3 here is CASSSTSGGKTGELFF. The CDR3 nucleotides read TGTGCCAGCAGCTCAACCTCGGGGGGGAAAACCGGGGAGCTGTTTTTT.

This clonotype has ten or more counts. The chain links TRBV2 to TRBJ2-3; 9 nucleotides line up with TRBD2. The ends lost 0 bases at V and 5 bases at J; junction bases unmatched: 9. The germline CDR1 and CDR2 sequences are SNHLY and FYNNEI. The CDR3 spans 17 residues. This CDR3 reads CASSEAFQRGDGDTQYF. The CDR3 DNA reads TGTGCCAGCAGTGAAGCGTTTCAGCGGGGGGACGGAGATACGCAGTATTTT.

This clonotype has a handful of counts. This chain joins TRBV7-9 and TRBJ1-1; possibly TRBD1 for D (5 bases). Germline V gene data show CDR1 as SEHNR and CDR2 as FQNEAQ (reference sequence). The CDR3 covers 15 residues. V was cut by 4 bases and J by 10 bases, with 22 bases left in between. CDR3: CASSSNRGWVDSAFF. CDR3 sequence (DNA): TGTGCCAGCAGCTCAAACCGGGGCTGGGTCGACTCAGCTTTCTTT.

This clonotype was seen many times. V is TRBV5-1 and J is TRBJ1-6; D call uncertain. This CDR3 is 15 amino acids long. V dropped 5 bases and J dropped 4 bases, with 13 bases sitting between them. CDR1 is SGHRS and CDR2 is YFSETQ in the germline V gene. The CDR3, as DNA: TGCGCCAGCAGTGTATGGAGTGGATATAATTCACCCCTCCACTTT. Amino acid sequence: CASSVWSGYNSPLHF.

The rearrangement uses TRBV4-2 and TRBJ1-6; D might be TRBD1 (6 bases). This CDR3 has 12 amino acids. CDR1 and CDR2 (germline): LGHNA, YNFKEQ. The V gene lost 1 base and the J gene lost 13 bases, with 8 bases spanning the gap. In DNA form, the CDR3 reads TGTGCCAGCAGCCAAGTCGGGGGCCCCCTCCACTTT. It translates to CASSQVGGPLHF.